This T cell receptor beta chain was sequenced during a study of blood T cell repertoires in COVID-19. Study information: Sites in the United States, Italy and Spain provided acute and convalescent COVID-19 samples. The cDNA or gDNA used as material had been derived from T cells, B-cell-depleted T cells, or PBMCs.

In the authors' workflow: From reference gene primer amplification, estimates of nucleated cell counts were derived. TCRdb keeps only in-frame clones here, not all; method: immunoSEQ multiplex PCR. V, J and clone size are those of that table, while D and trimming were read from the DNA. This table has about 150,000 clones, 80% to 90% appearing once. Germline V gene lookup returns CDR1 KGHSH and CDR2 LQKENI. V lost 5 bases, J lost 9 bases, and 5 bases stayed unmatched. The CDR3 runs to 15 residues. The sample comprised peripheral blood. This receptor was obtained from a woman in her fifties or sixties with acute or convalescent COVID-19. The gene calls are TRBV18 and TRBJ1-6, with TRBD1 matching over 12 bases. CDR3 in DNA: TGTGCCAGCTCATCGGGACAGGGGGCAACTTCACCCCTCCACTTT. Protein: CASSSGQGATSPLHF. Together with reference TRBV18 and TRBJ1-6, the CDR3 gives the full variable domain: NAGVMQNPRHLVRRRGQEARLRCSPMKGHSHVYWYRQLPEEGLKFMVYLQKENIIDESGMPKERFSAEFPKEGPSILRIQQVVRGDSAAYFCASSSGQGATSPLHFGNGTRLTVT.